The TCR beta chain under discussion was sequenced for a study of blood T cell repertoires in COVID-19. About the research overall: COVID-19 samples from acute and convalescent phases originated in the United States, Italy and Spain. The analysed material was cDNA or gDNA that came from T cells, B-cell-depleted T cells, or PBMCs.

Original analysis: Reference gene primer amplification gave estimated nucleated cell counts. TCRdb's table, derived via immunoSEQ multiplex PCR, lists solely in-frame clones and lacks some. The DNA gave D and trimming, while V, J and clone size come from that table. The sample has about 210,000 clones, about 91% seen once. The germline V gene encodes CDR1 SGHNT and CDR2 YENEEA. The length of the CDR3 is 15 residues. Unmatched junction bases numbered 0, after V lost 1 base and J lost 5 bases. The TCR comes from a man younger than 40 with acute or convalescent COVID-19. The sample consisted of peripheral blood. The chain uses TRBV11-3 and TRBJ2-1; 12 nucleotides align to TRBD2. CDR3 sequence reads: CASSLGTSGNNEQFF. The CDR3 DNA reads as TGTGCCAGCAGCTTAGGGACTAGCGGGAACAATGAGCAGTTCTTC.